This passage covers 30 T cell receptor beta chains from one sample sequenced in a study of blood T cell repertoires in COVID-19. The table came from immunoSEQ multiplex PCR; TCRdb's copy has only in-frame clones and leaves some out. The table records more than 95,000 clones, roughly 90% of them present only once. Source material: peripheral blood. These receptors came from a human donor in a cohort sampled during active COVID-19.

J is TRBJ2-2 and V is TRBV9; 7 bases are shared with TRBD1. Looked up from germline, CDR1 is SGDLS and CDR2 is YYNGEE. The CDR3 totals 18 residues. The V segment lost 3 bases and the J segment 2 bases; nucleotides outside the gene matches: 13. The CDR3 nucleotides are TGTGCCAGCAGCGCCAATCCGGGACAGTTCATTAACACCGGGGAGCTGTTTTTT. This translates into CASSANPGQFINTGELFF.

The J gene is TRBJ2-7, the V gene TRBV4-3; D is uncertain. Trimming removed 1 base from V and 0 bases from J, with 13 bases in between. This CDR3 has 16 amino acids. Germline V gene data show CDR1 as LGHNA and CDR2 as YSLEER. CDR3 DNA: TGCGCCAGCAGCCAAGGAACAACAGTCCTCTCCTACGAGCAGTACTTC. It codes for CASSQGTTVLSYEQYF.

This rearrangement joins TRBV7-2 to TRBJ2-1; 7 bases agree with TRBD2. Losses at the gene ends were 11 bases for V and 0 bases for J; bases not matched to a gene: 7. Germline V gives CDR1 SGHTA, CDR2 FQGNSA. There are 14 residues in the CDR3. As DNA, the CDR3 is TGTGCCGGAAAGCGGGGCCCCTCCTACAATGAGCAGTTCTTC. Its translation: CAGKRGPSYNEQFF.

This clone was seen only a few times. The rearrangement links TRBV4-3 to TRBJ2-6; 8 bases fit TRBD1. The CDR3 contains 16 residues. V lost 4 bases and J lost 0; bases outside the gene matches: 2. Germline CDR1 LGHNA, CDR2 YSLEER. CDR3 loop: CASSRQGSSGANVLTF. The CDR3 nucleotides are TGCGCCAGCAGCCGACAGGGGAGCTCTGGGGCCAACGTCCTGACTTTC.

The rearrangement joins TRBV2 to TRBJ2-3; TRBD1 matches at 7 bases. The germline V gene encodes CDR1 SNHLY and CDR2 FYNNEI. The CDR3 totals 16 residues. V lost 6 bases, J lost 4 bases, and 13 bases stayed unmatched. CDR3 DNA sequence: TGTGCCAGCAGGGAGCTACAGGGGATCATGGCAGATACGCAGTATTTT. Translation gives CASRELQGIMADTQYF.

The chain combines TRBV9 with TRBJ2-2, with 8 bases aligning to TRBD2. V was clipped by 3 bases and J by 1 base; unmatched bases: 2. CDR3 length: 15 residues. Germline-derived CDR1 and CDR2 are SGDLS and YYNGEE. The CDR3 reads CASSGTSGNTGELFF. Here the CDR3 DNA reads TGTGCCAGCAGCGGAACTAGCGGGAACACCGGGGAGCTGTTTTTT.

The CDR3 protein is CASSLFAGGPQGTQYF. The CDR3 DNA follows: TGTGCCAGCAGCTTATTCGCGGGAGGACCTCAAGGTACGCAGTATTTT. The rearrangement uses TRBV7-2 and TRBJ2-3; 8 bases align to TRBD2. The V gene's germline CDR1 is SGHTA and CDR2 FQGNSA. The CDR3 contains 16 residues. The V gene end was trimmed by 2 bases and the J gene end by 8 bases; junction bases not matched to a gene: 12.

The chain is built from TRBV24-1 and TRBJ1-3; tentative D call: TRBD1 (6 bases). V was cut by 4 bases and J by 0 bases, with 21 bases left in between. Germline assignment: CDR1 KGHDR and CDR2 SFDVKD. This CDR3 region has 19 residues. Here the CDR3 reads CATSDPTLQGRYSGNTIYF. For the CDR3, the DNA is TGTGCCACCAGTGACCCCACGTTACAGGGACGATACTCTGGAAACACCATATATTTT.

This chain connects TRBV6-4 to TRBJ1-5; 7 bases match TRBD1. CDR3 size: 14 residues. Germline-derived CDR1 and CDR2 are MRHNA and SNTAGT. Trimming removed 7 bases from V and 5 bases from J; junction bases left unmatched: 8. The CDR3 DNA is TGTGCCAGCATAAACCAGGGGGGACATCAGCCCCAGCATTTT. Its protein is CASINQGGHQPQHF.

The gene calls are TRBV3-1 (or the pseudogene TRBV3-2) and TRBJ2-7; 7 nucleotides agree with TRBD2. This CDR3 contains 15 residues. Looked up from germline, CDR1 is LGHDT and CDR2 is YNNKEL (reference sequence). With 1 base clipped from V and 2 bases from J, the junction kept 5 bases outside the gene matches. This CDR3 reads CASSQVPGGPYEQYF. In DNA form, the CDR3 reads TGTGCCAGCAGCCAAGTACCGGGAGGCCCCTACGAGCAGTACTTC.

V is TRBV25-1 and J is TRBJ2-7; TRBD2 might be the D (6 bases). V shed 3 bases and J shed 3 bases, with 15 bases lying between them. CDR3 length equals 15 residues. The germline V gene encodes CDR1 MGHDK and CDR2 SYGVNS. The CDR3 sequence is CASSDAGTQVYEQYF. CDR3 DNA sequence: TGTGCCAGCAGTGACGCCGGGACTCAAGTCTACGAGCAGTACTTC.

The chain's CDR3 is CASNIKGGGETQYF. The CDR3 DNA follows: TGTGCCAGCAACATCAAGGGAGGGGGAGAGACCCAGTACTTC. This chain joins TRBV5-6 and TRBJ2-5; possibly TRBD2 for D (7 bases). Germline V gene data show CDR1 as SGHDT and CDR2 as YYEEEE. The CDR3 runs 14 residues. The germline V and J ends were trimmed by 6 bases and 4 bases, with 16 bases remaining between them.

The chain combines TRBV7-2 with TRBJ1-1; a weak D match, TRBD1 (6 bases). With 2 bases removed from V and 4 bases from J, the gap between germline ends came to 8 bases. In germline, CDR1 is SGHTA, CDR2 FQGNSA. CDR3 length: 13 residues. The CDR3 reads CASSLKGGTEAFF. CDR3 in DNA: TGTGCCAGCAGCTTAAAAGGGGGCACTGAAGCTTTCTTT.

V usage is TRBV28 and J usage is TRBJ2-7; maybe TRBD2 (5 bases). The CDR3 has 15 amino acids. Germline CDR1 reads MDHEN; CDR2 reads SYDVKM. V lost 5 bases and J 1 base, leaving 15 bases between the germline ends. The CDR3 DNA is TGTGCCAGCAGTCCGCCCGAGGACTGGTCCTACGAGCAGTACTTC. It specifies CASSPPEDWSYEQYF.

The CDR3 sequence: CASSYMQNPGRETQYF. CDR3 nucleotide sequence: TGTGCCAGCAGTTATATGCAGAATCCTGGGCGAGAGACCCAGTACTTC. The chain carries TRBV27 and TRBJ2-5; D is unresolved. V was clipped by 4 bases and J by 4 bases, with 19 bases between them. The CDR3 extends over 16 amino acids. Germline assignment: CDR1 MNHEY and CDR2 SMNVEV (reference sequence).

This clone was counted a single time. V is TRBV28 and J is TRBJ1-2; 8 nucleotides line up with TRBD1. The junction had 15 bases not matched to a gene; V was cut back by 5 bases and J by 4 bases. This CDR3 contains 17 residues. CDR1 is MDHEN and CDR2 is SYDVKM in the germline V gene. CDR3: CASSPSGTGGSVYGYTF. Here the CDR3 DNA reads TGTGCCAGCAGTCCATCGGGAACAGGGGGTTCGGTCTATGGCTACACCTTC.

The chain has TRBV6-2 or TRBV6-3 and TRBJ2-7, with D perhaps TRBD1 (5 bases). Germline assignment: CDR1 MNHEY and CDR2 SVGEGT. V lost 6 bases, J lost 0 bases, and 18 bases lay in between. CDR3 length: 16 amino acids. The CDR3 is CASSPSGASSSYEQYF. The CDR3 bases are TGTGCCAGCAGCCCTAGTGGGGCTTCCTCCTCCTACGAGCAGTACTTC.

The chain is built from TRBV6-5 and TRBJ1-5; no definite D call. This CDR3 spans 15 amino acids. V was clipped by 7 bases and J by 3 bases, with 16 bases between them. Germline values: CDR1 MNHEY, CDR2 SVGAGI. CDR3 in DNA: TGTGCCAGCACCGAGAGGAGCTCCTACAATCAGCCCCAGCATTTT. Encoded protein: CASTERSSYNQPQHF.

The chain joins TRBV19 to TRBJ2-3; D might be TRBD2 (5 bases). Trimming cost V 4 bases and J 4 bases, with 9 bases left between them. The germline V gene encodes CDR1 LNHDA and CDR2 SQIVND (reference sequence). The CDR3 extends over 13 amino acids. The CDR3 coding sequence is TGTGCCAGTAGTACCGGACTGGCAGATACGCAGTATTTT. This sequence encodes CASSTGLADTQYF. Full variable domain (outside the CDR3, taken from reference TRBV19 and TRBJ2-3): DGGITQSPKYLFRKEGQNVTLSCEQNLNHDAMYWYRQDPGQGLRLIYYSQIVNDFQKGDIAEGYSVSREKKESFPLTVTSAQKNPTAFYLCASSTGLADTQYFGPGTRLTVL.

This clone was seen only once. V usage is TRBV29-1 and J usage is TRBJ1-4, with 7 bases fitting TRBD1. V gave up 5 bases and J gave up 7 bases; unmatched junction bases: 10. The CDR3 has 14 amino acids. Germline CDR1 reads SQVTM; CDR2 reads ANQGSEA. In DNA, the CDR3 is TGCAGCGTTCCCTCAGGGGCAGGGGGTGAAAAACTGTTTTTT. It codes for CSVPSGAGGEKLFF.

The chain uses TRBV18 and TRBJ2-7; TRBD1 matches 9 bases. V gave up 0 bases and J gave up 4 bases; unmatched junction bases: 7. CDR1 and CDR2 from the germline V gene are KGHSH and LQKENI. The CDR3 extends over 16 amino acids. CDR3 protein: CASSPPNPGQGYEQYF. The CDR3 DNA reads TGTGCCAGCTCACCACCGAACCCGGGACAGGGTTACGAGCAGTACTTC.

The rearrangement uses TRBV5-4 and TRBJ2-1, with D perhaps TRBD2 (6 bases). Per the germline V gene, CDR1 is SGHNT and CDR2 is YYREEE (reference sequence). There are 15 residues in the CDR3. Deletions cut 0 bases from V and 0 bases from J, with 7 bases between. The DNA of the CDR3 is TGTGCCAGCAGCTTGGAGACTAGCTCCTACAATGAGCAGTTCTTC. Amino acids: CASSLETSSYNEQFF.

The gene calls are TRBV3-1 (or the pseudogene TRBV3-2) and TRBJ1-2, with 11 bases identical to TRBD1. CDR1 and CDR2 from the germline V gene are LGHDT and YNNKEL (reference sequence). This CDR3 has 14 residues. The J segment lost 8 bases and the V segment lost 1 base, leaving 3 bases of the junction unmatched. The CDR3 loop reads CASSQADRGRGYTF. DNA for the CDR3: TGTGCCAGCAGCCAAGCGGACAGGGGGCGAGGCTACACCTTC.

The CDR3 DNA follows: TGTGCCAGCAGCCAAGTCGGGGGTTCTGGGGCCAACGTCCTGACTTTC. Translating gives CASSQVGGSGANVLTF. This sequence joins TRBV14 and TRBJ2-6; D perhaps matches TRBD2 (6 bases). There are 16 residues in the CDR3. Trimming took off 1 base at V and 1 base at J, with 8 bases between the two ends. Germline loops: CDR1 SGHDN, CDR2 FVKESK.

The rearrangement uses TRBV12-5 and TRBJ2-2; a possible D gene is TRBD1 (5 bases). V was trimmed by 1 base and J by 2 bases, leaving 14 bases between them. There are 17 residues in the CDR3. Germline CDR1 LGHNT, CDR2 FRNRAP. CDR3 nucleotides: TGTGCTAGTGGTTTGGGTGGTATGGGGCTAAACACCGGGGAGCTGTTTTTT. Encoded protein: CASGLGGMGLNTGELFF.

The chain combines TRBV7-9 with TRBJ1-2; the match to TRBD1 covers 7 bases. V shed 1 base and J 4 bases; nucleotides not matched to a gene: 3. This CDR3 spans 14 amino acids. Germline-derived CDR1 and CDR2 are SEHNR and FQNEAQ (reference sequence). CDR3 sequence reads: CASSLVGQSYGYTF. Written as DNA, the CDR3 is TGTGCCAGCAGCTTAGTGGGACAGAGCTATGGCTACACCTTC.

This clone was recorded only once. The J gene is TRBJ2-7, the V gene TRBV7-8, with 9 bases fitting TRBD2. The length of the CDR3 is 15 residues. With 6 bases clipped from V and 0 bases from J, the junction kept 6 bases outside the gene matches. From germline, CDR1 is SGHVS and CDR2 FQNEAQ. CDR3 sequence: CASSRAGGSSYEQYF. As DNA, the CDR3 is TGTGCCAGCAGTCGAGCGGGGGGTTCCTCCTACGAGCAGTACTTC.

The CDR3 region is CASSSSPAGVRETQYF. CDR3 nucleotide sequence: TGTGCCAGCAGCTCGTCTCCTGCGGGGGTCCGGGAGACCCAGTACTTC. The chain couples TRBV7-9 to TRBJ2-5; 7 bases align to TRBD2. V was clipped by 4 bases and J by 5 bases; unmatched bases: 13. CDR3 length: 16 residues. CDR1 and CDR2 from the germline V gene are SEHNR and FQNEAQ (reference sequence).

This clone was recorded once. The chain recombines TRBV5-1 with TRBJ2-5, with a weak D call TRBD1 (6 bases). V lost 2 bases to trimming and J lost 5 bases, with 16 bases between them. This CDR3 comprises 15 residues. Germline assignment: CDR1 SGHRS and CDR2 YFSETQ. The CDR3 DNA follows: TGCGCCAGCAGCTTAGTCACAGGGACATCGGAGACCCAGTACTTC. It is translated as CASSLVTGTSETQYF. Combining the CDR3 with reference TRBV5-1 and TRBJ2-5 gives the whole variable domain KAGVTQTPRYLIKTRGQQVTLSCSPISGHRSVSWYQQTPGQGLQFLFEYFSETQRNKGNFPGRFSGRQFSNSRSEMNVSTLELGDSALYLCASSLVTGTSETQYFGPGTRLLVL.

This chain uses TRBV27 with TRBJ2-5; 12 bases are shared with TRBD2. The CDR3 has 18 amino acids. CDR1 MNHEY and CDR2 SMNVEV come from the germline V gene (reference sequence). Unmatched junction bases numbered 13, after V lost 3 bases and J lost 5 bases. The CDR3 region is CASSLTPERLAGGETQYF. CDR3 nucleotide sequence: TGTGCCAGCAGTTTGACGCCGGAAAGGCTAGCGGGAGGGGAGACCCAGTACTTC.